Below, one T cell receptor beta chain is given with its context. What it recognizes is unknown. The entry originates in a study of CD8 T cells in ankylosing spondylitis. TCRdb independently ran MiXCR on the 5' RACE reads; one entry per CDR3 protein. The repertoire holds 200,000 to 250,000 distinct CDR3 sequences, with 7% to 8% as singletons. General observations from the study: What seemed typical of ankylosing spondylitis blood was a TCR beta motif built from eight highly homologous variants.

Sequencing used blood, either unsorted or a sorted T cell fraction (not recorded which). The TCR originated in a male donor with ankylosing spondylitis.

Written as DNA, the CDR3 is TGTGCCAGTGCCGGGACAGGGGGGCCCTACGAGCAGTACTTC. This encodes CASAGTGGPYEQYF. The genes are TRBV19 and TRBJ2-7, with 11 bases fitting TRBD1. CDR1 is LNHDA, CDR2 SQIVND, per germline (reference sequence). The CDR3 is 14 residues long. Trimming took 8 bases from V and 2 from J; bases not matched to a gene: 5.